The 28 T cell receptor beta chains in this list originate from one sample, sequenced in a study of cytomegalovirus exposure and HLA in healthy donors. The primer mix had 60 Vbeta and 13 Jbeta primers. Profiled with immunoSEQ multiplex PCR; TCRdb holds only in-frame clones, not every one. The repertoire consists of about 96,000 clones, with under 85% occurring once and the leading ten covering around 7.8%. The sequenced material came from PBMCs. The receptors stem from a man aged 45-65 years in good health and CMV-seropositive.

This clone was picked up a small number of times. This sequence joins TRBV19 and TRBJ1-6; the match to TRBD1 covers 10 bases. The CDR3 is 14 amino acids. V lost 3 bases to trimming and J lost 9 bases; unmatched junction nucleotides: 2. Germline CDR1 reads LNHDA; CDR2 reads SQIVND (reference sequence). CDR3 nucleotide sequence: TGTGCCAGTAGTATCGACAGGGGGCTTTCACCCCTCCACTTT. This gives the protein CASSIDRGLSPLHF.

The V gene is TRBV18, the J gene TRBJ1-1; D might be TRBD1 (6 bases). This CDR3 has 13 residues. V lost 4 bases and J lost 4, with 10 bases in between. CDR1 is KGHSH, CDR2 LQKENI, per germline. The CDR3 here is CASSQGGPTEAFF. In DNA, the CDR3 is TGTGCCAGCTCACAAGGGGGTCCCACTGAAGCTTTCTTT.

The gene calls are TRBV7-6 and TRBJ1-1; TRBD1 agrees at 7 bases. The ends lost 5 bases at V and 6 bases at J; junction bases unmatched: 6. Germline CDR1 is SGHVS and CDR2 is FNYEAQ. CDR3 size: 13 residues. CDR3 amino acids: CASSGGGASEAFF. The CDR3 DNA is TGTGCCAGCAGCGGAGGGGGCGCTTCTGAAGCTTTCTTT.

The chain uses TRBV2 and TRBJ1-2; the D gene is possibly TRBD1 (5 bases). From germline, CDR1 is SNHLY and CDR2 FYNNEI. This CDR3 spans 13 amino acids. V dropped 6 bases and J dropped 8 bases, with 16 bases sitting between them. The CDR3 sequence: CASRTAGFVGYTF. CDR3 nucleotides: TGTGCCAGCAGGACAGCAGGCTTTGTCGGCTACACCTTC.

This chain links TRBV6-5 with TRBJ2-7; 9 bases align to TRBD2. Germline V gene data show CDR1 as MNHEY and CDR2 as SVGAGI. This CDR3 is 13 amino acids long. V trimming: 6 bases; J trimming: 6 bases; junction bases outside the gene matches: 6. The CDR3 spells CASRAGGAGEQYF. DNA of the CDR3: TGTGCCAGCAGGGCGGGGGGGGCTGGCGAGCAGTACTTC.

The chain uses TRBV6-1 and TRBJ2-3, with 8 bases that match TRBD1. The V segment lost 6 bases and the J segment 5 bases; nucleotides outside the gene matches: 4. This CDR3 has 13 amino acids. Germline V gene sequence: CDR1 MNHNS, CDR2 SASEGT. In DNA form, the CDR3 reads TGTGCCAGCAGAGAGACAGGGGAAGATACGCAGTATTTT. This gives the protein CASRETGEDTQYF.

This chain uses TRBV7-2 with TRBJ1-5; maybe TRBD1 (6 bases). Trimming removed 6 bases at V and 3 bases at J, with 15 bases between. Germline-derived CDR1 and CDR2 are SGHTA and FQGNSA. The CDR3 has 15 amino acids. For the CDR3, the DNA is TGTGCCAGCAGACATGGACAGAGCCTCAATCAGCCCCAGCATTTT. It is translated as CASRHGQSLNQPQHF.

The gene calls are TRBV30 and TRBJ1-3; tentatively, D is TRBD1 (5 bases). V was shortened by 7 bases and J by 1 base, with 11 bases between the two germline ends. The CDR3 contains 13 residues. The germline V gene encodes CDR1 GTSNPN and CDR2 SVGIG (reference sequence). The DNA for the CDR3 is TGTGCCTTCTCTCAGGGATCTGGAAACACCATATATTTT. It specifies CAFSQGSGNTIYF.

This chain uses TRBV6-1 with TRBJ1-6; the D is unclear. This CDR3 is built from 18 residues. CDR1 and CDR2 from the germline V gene are MNHNS and SASEGT. V was shortened by 0 bases and J by 0 bases, with 12 bases between the two germline ends. The CDR3 nucleotides read TGTGCCAGCAGTGAAGCGTTCCTAGGTAGCTCCTATAATTCACCCCTCCACTTT. Protein: CASSEAFLGSSYNSPLHF.

The CDR3 reads CAISEYTGFSAGYNEQFF. The CDR3 DNA sequence: TGTGCCATCAGTGAGTACACAGGGTTCTCGGCAGGTTACAATGAGCAGTTCTTC. The chain has TRBV10-3 and TRBJ2-1; D possibly corresponds to TRBD1 (6 bases). CDR1 and CDR2 from the germline V gene are ENHRY and SYGVKD. Trimming removed 1 base at V and 4 bases at J, with 20 bases between. This CDR3 comprises 18 residues.

The chain has TRBV5-6 and TRBJ2-7, with TRBD2 identical over 7 bases. The germline CDR1 and CDR2 sequences are SGHDT and YYEEEE. After removal of 2 bases from V and 9 bases from J, the junction contained 8 bases not matched to a gene. This CDR3 is built from 13 residues. CDR3: CASSLSGVVGQYF. CDR3 coding DNA: TGTGCCAGCAGCTTAAGCGGGGTGGTCGGGCAGTACTTC.

The chain carries TRBV9 and TRBJ1-5; 8 bases line up with TRBD1. The CDR3 covers 14 residues. The V segment lost 0 bases and the J segment 11 bases; nucleotides outside the gene matches: 7. Germline CDR1 and CDR2: SGDLS and YYNGEE. DNA of the CDR3: TGTGCCAGCAGCGTAGGAACCCAGGGGGCAGCCCAGCATTTT. Translated, it gives CASSVGTQGAAQHF. The full variable domain, its missing parts supplied by reference TRBV9 and TRBJ1-5, is DSGVTQTPKHLITATGQRVTLRCSPRSGDLSVYWYQQSLDQGLQFLIQYYNGEERAKGNILERFSAQQFPDLHSELNLSSLELGDSALYFCASSVGTQGAAQHFGDGTRLSIL.

The chain employs TRBV5-8 and TRBJ1-5; D is ambiguous. Per germline, CDR1 SGHTS and CDR2 YDEGEE. Trimming cost V 0 bases and J 6 bases, with 10 bases left between them. CDR3 length: 14 amino acids. CDR3 sequence (DNA): TGTGCCAGCAGCTTGGGGAGTTCGGGTCAGCCCCAGCATTTT. This gives the protein CASSLGSSGQPQHF.

This sequence joins TRBV7-3 and TRBJ1-1; D gene ambiguous. V gave up 5 bases and J gave up 1 base, with 11 bases separating them. The CDR3 is 14 amino acids. The germline gives CDR1 SGHTA, CDR2 FQGTGA. CDR3 sequence reads: CASSPSEGNTEAFF. The CDR3 nucleotides read TGTGCCAGCAGCCCTTCAGAGGGGAACACTGAAGCTTTCTTT.

This rearrangement joins TRBV19 to TRBJ1-5; 10 bases are shared with TRBD1. The CDR3 length is 14 residues. After removal of 5 bases from V and 5 bases from J, the junction contained 3 bases not matched to a gene. The V gene's germline CDR1 is LNHDA and CDR2 SQIVND (reference sequence). The DNA for the CDR3 is TGTGCCAGTAGTCCAGGACAGGGGGATCAGCCCCAGCATTTT. This sequence encodes CASSPGQGDQPQHF.

The rearrangement uses TRBV5-4 and TRBJ2-5, with D perhaps matching TRBD1 (6 bases). Per the germline V gene, CDR1 is SGHNT and CDR2 is YYREEE (reference sequence). V shed 4 bases and J shed 9 bases, with 16 bases lying between them. The CDR3 extends over 13 amino acids. As DNA, the CDR3 is TGTGCCAGCAGCCCGGACAGTACCCTTGCCCAGTACTTC. Protein product: CASSPDSTLAQYF.

Judged by abundance, this clone is medium-sized (0.01 to 0.1%). The chain carries TRBV5-8 and TRBJ2-5; 9 bases match TRBD1. V shed 5 bases and J 4 bases; nucleotides not matched to a gene: 15. Germline-derived CDR1 and CDR2 are SGHTS and YDEGEE. CDR3 length equals 17 residues. Here the CDR3 reads CASSLTWGQGSLETQYF. CDR3 nucleotide sequence: TGTGCCAGCAGTCTCACTTGGGGACAGGGTTCTTTAGAGACCCAGTACTTC. Based on the CDR3 plus reference TRBV5-8 and TRBJ2-5, the full variable domain is EAGVTQSPTHLIKTRGQQATLRCSPISGHTSVYWYQQALGLGLQFLLWYDEGEERNRGNFPPRFSGRQFPNYSSELNVNALELEDSALYLCASSLTWGQGSLETQYFGPGTRLLVL.

The chain recombines TRBV9 with TRBJ2-1; 8 bases fit TRBD2. Germline values: CDR1 SGDLS, CDR2 YYNGEE. J gave up 5 bases and V 0 bases, and 4 bases lay outside the gene matches. The CDR3 contains 15 residues. DNA of the CDR3: TGTGCCAGCAGCGTAGCGGGGGGGCCCCACAATGAGCAGTTCTTC. Translating it yields CASSVAGGPHNEQFF. The full variable domain, in which reference TRBV9 and TRBJ2-1 provide the parts outside the CDR3, is DSGVTQTPKHLITATGQRVTLRCSPRSGDLSVYWYQQSLDQGLQFLIQYYNGEERAKGNILERFSAQQFPDLHSELNLSSLELGDSALYFCASSVAGGPHNEQFFGPGTRLTVL.

The rearrangement uses TRBV7-9 and TRBJ2-5, with D unclear. The CDR3 extends over 11 amino acids. The germline gives CDR1 SEHNR, CDR2 FQNEAQ (reference sequence). V was clipped by 3 bases and J by 3 bases, with 2 bases between them. The CDR3, as DNA: TGTGCCAGCAGCTTCAAAGAGACCCAGTACTTC. It yields the protein CASSFKETQYF.

The V gene is TRBV5-1, the J gene TRBJ1-3; no clear D gene. The CDR3 runs to 14 residues. Germline V lookup: CDR1 SGHRS, CDR2 YFSETQ. V dropped 0 bases and J dropped 4 bases, with 8 bases sitting between them. The DNA for the CDR3 is TGCGCCAGCAGCTTGGCAGCAGGCGGAAACACCATATATTTT. Protein product: CASSLAAGGNTIYF.

The chain links TRBV28 to TRBJ1-1; no clear D. This CDR3 contains 11 residues. Germline lookup yields CDR1 MDHEN and CDR2 SYDVKM. The ends were cut back, 6 bases at V and 5 bases at J, with 7 bases in the middle. The CDR3 DNA is TGTGCCAGCAGACTACGGACTGAAGCTTTCTTT. This sequence encodes CASRLRTEAFF.

J is TRBJ1-6 and V is TRBV5-4; TRBD1 agrees at 10 bases. This CDR3 has 17 residues. Germline V gene data show CDR1 as SGHNT and CDR2 as YYREEE (reference sequence). J lost 0 bases, V lost 0 bases, and 0 bases had no gene match. The CDR3 DNA is TGTGCCAGCAGCTTGGGGACAGGGGGCTCCTATAATTCACCCCTCCACTTT. Its translation is CASSLGTGGSYNSPLHF.

Concerning this clone: At one end the junction does not follow the germline gene, possibly because of a read error. The chain carries TRBV30 and TRBJ1-1, with 7 bases fitting TRBD1. The CDR3 sequence is 13 residues long. Germline loops: CDR1 GTSNPN, CDR2 SVGIG (reference sequence). CDR3 sequence: CAWEDRLNTETFF. In nucleotides, the CDR3 is TGTGCCTGGGAGGACAGGCTGAACACTGAAACTTTCTTT. The full variable domain, with the rest looked up from reference TRBV30 and TRBJ1-1, is SQTIHQWPATLVQPVGSPLSLECTVEGTSNPNLYWYRQAAGRGLQLLFYSVGIGQISSEVPQNLSASRPQDRQFILSSKKLLLSDSGFYLCAWEDRLNTETFFGQGTRLTVV.

The rearrangement uses TRBV2 and TRBJ2-5; D is undetermined. Trimming left V 10 bases short and J 4 bases short, with 10 bases between. The CDR3 loop spans 11 amino acids. Germline loops: CDR1 SNHLY, CDR2 FYNNEI. The DNA of the CDR3 is TGTGCCACCCCAGCAGGAGAGACCCAGTACTTC. Translated, it gives CATPAGETQYF.

The genes are TRBV25-1 and TRBJ1-3; 8 positions agree with TRBD1. Germline CDR1 reads MGHDK; CDR2 reads SYGVNS. With V trimmed by 2 bases and J by 4 bases, 4 bases remained unmatched. The length of the CDR3 is 15 residues. This CDR3 is CASSEQGARGNTIYF. The CDR3 DNA reads as TGTGCCAGCAGTGAACAGGGGGCGCGAGGAAACACCATATATTTT.

V gene TRBV5-4 combines with J gene TRBJ1-3; perhaps TRBD1 as D (6 bases). Per the germline V gene, CDR1 is SGHNT and CDR2 is YYREEE (reference sequence). V was cut by 4 bases and J by 2 bases, with 10 bases left in between. The CDR3 sequence is 14 residues long. CDR3 in DNA: TGTGCCAGCAGCCCTGACAGGACTGGAAACACCATATATTTT. As protein: CASSPDRTGNTIYF.

This clone was counted a few times. This chain uses TRBV4-2 with TRBJ1-1; 11 nucleotides align to TRBD1. Germline V gives CDR1 LGHNA, CDR2 YNFKEQ. The CDR3 has 17 amino acids. V gave up 3 bases and J gave up 3 bases; unmatched junction bases: 9. CDR3 residues: CASSHPPGQGAYTEAFF. The DNA of the CDR3 is TGTGCCAGCAGCCATCCACCCGGACAGGGGGCATACACTGAAGCTTTCTTT.

The V gene is TRBV27, the J gene TRBJ2-7, with a weak D call TRBD2 (6 bases). With 4 bases removed from V and 3 bases from J, the gap between germline ends came to 22 bases. The CDR3 spans 17 residues. CDR1 and CDR2 from the germline V gene are MNHEY and SMNVEV (reference sequence). The CDR3, as DNA: TGTGCCAGCAGTTCCCTCCCCGGCGGGGTCGGGGGCTACGAGCAGTACTTC. This translates into CASSSLPGGVGGYEQYF.